The 14 T cell receptor beta chains below were found in one sample sequenced in a study of blood T cell repertoires in COVID-19. This table comes from immunoSEQ multiplex PCR, and its TCRdb copy is limited to in-frame clones, with some not included. Among 250,000 to 300,000 clones listed, around 85% were seen once. Sequenced sample: peripheral blood. These receptor sequences come from a woman younger than 45 with COVID-19, enrolled during active disease.

The V gene is TRBV5-4, the J gene TRBJ2-1; 9 bases align to TRBD2. This CDR3 is built from 18 residues. V was clipped by 0 bases and J by 5 bases; unmatched bases: 12. Germline-derived CDR1 and CDR2 are SGHNT and YYREEE (reference sequence). The CDR3 DNA reads as TGTGCCAGCAGCTTGGATTCGGCGCGGGGGGGCTTCCACAATGAGCAGTTCTTC. Encoded protein: CASSLDSARGGFHNEQFF.

The rearrangement joins TRBV4-1 to TRBJ2-7; 11 bases line up with TRBD2. Trimming at V came to 2 bases and at J to 3 bases, leaving 3 bases not matched to a gene. This CDR3 region has 15 residues. Germline-derived CDR1 and CDR2 are MGHRA and YSYEKL. The CDR3 reads CASSQRGTSGYEQYF. The CDR3 DNA sequence: TGCGCCAGCAGCCAAAGGGGGACTAGCGGCTACGAGCAGTACTTC.

The gene calls are TRBV5-1 and TRBJ2-5, with 8 bases lining up with TRBD1. The CDR3 runs 16 residues. V dropped 4 bases and J dropped 4; count of bases not matched to a gene: 12. Germline V gives CDR1 SGHRS, CDR2 YFSETQ. The CDR3 reads CASSRGPQGASETQYF. DNA for the CDR3: TGCGCCAGCAGCCGCGGACCCCAGGGGGCATCAGAGACCCAGTACTTC.

The rearrangement joins TRBV7-9 to TRBJ2-7; TRBD2 is a possible D gene (6 bases). V was trimmed by 5 bases and J by 3 bases, leaving 14 bases between them. Germline CDR1 SEHNR, CDR2 FQNEAQ (reference sequence). The CDR3 extends over 14 amino acids. In nucleotides, the CDR3 is TGTGCCAGCAGCGAGCGGGCCAGGGTCTACGAGCAGTACTTC. It specifies CASSERARVYEQYF.

Only one count was recorded for this clone. The CDR3, as DNA: TGTGCCAGCAGCTTATCGGGACAGGGGTCTGGCTACACCTTC. Translated, it gives CASSLSGQGSGYTF. This chain uses TRBV7-9 with TRBJ1-2, with 10 nucleotides matching TRBD1. This CDR3 region has 14 residues. CDR1 is SEHNR and CDR2 is FQNEAQ in the germline V gene (reference sequence). Trimming at V came to 2 bases and at J to 7 bases, leaving 4 bases not matched to a gene.

The chain links TRBV5-1 to TRBJ1-2; 8 nucleotides agree with TRBD1. J gave up 5 bases and V 4 bases, and 7 bases lay outside the gene matches. This CDR3 contains 14 residues. Per germline, CDR1 SGHRS and CDR2 YFSETQ. CDR3 region: CASSINQGAYGYTF. CDR3 sequence (DNA): TGCGCCAGCAGCATAAATCAGGGGGCGTATGGCTACACCTTC.

V and J are TRBV6-4 and TRBJ2-1; 12 positions agree with TRBD1. With 3 bases clipped from V and 8 bases from J, the junction kept 2 bases outside the gene matches. Germline V lookup: CDR1 MRHNA, CDR2 SNTAGT. The CDR3 consists of 14 residues. CDR3 nucleotides: TGTGCCAGCAGTGAGGGACAGGGGGCCCATGAGCAGTTCTTC. It is translated as CASSEGQGAHEQFF.

Only one count was recorded for this clone. As DNA, the CDR3 is TGTGCCAGCGGCCCGCCATACAATGAGCAGTTCTTC. Translation: CASGPPYNEQFF. The chain recombines TRBV2 with TRBJ2-1; D remains unclear. This CDR3 spans 12 amino acids. The germline CDR1 and CDR2 sequences are SNHLY and FYNNEI. Trimming pared 8 bases from V and 4 bases from J, leaving 9 bases between.

The chain carries TRBV28 and TRBJ2-5, with 12 bases aligning to TRBD2. V was clipped by 5 bases and J by 5 bases; unmatched bases: 6. Germline CDR1 is MDHEN and CDR2 is SYDVKM. The CDR3 is 15 amino acids. The CDR3 loop reads CASSPPSGGVETQYF. CDR3 bases: TGTGCCAGCAGTCCCCCTAGCGGGGGGGTTGAGACCCAGTACTTC. The variable domain in full, with the rest retrieved from reference TRBV28 and TRBJ2-5, is DVKVTQSSRYLVKRTGEKVFLECVQDMDHENMFWYRQDPGLGLRLIYFSYDVKMKEKGDIPEGYSVSREKKERFSLILESASTNQTSMYLCASSPPSGGVETQYFGPGTRLLVL.

The chain joins TRBV7-9 to TRBJ1-2, with D maybe TRBD1 (5 bases). This CDR3 is built from 16 residues. Per the germline V gene, CDR1 is SEHNR and CDR2 is FQNEAQ (reference sequence). Trimming pared 2 bases from V and 4 bases from J, leaving 17 bases between. Written as DNA, the CDR3 is TGTGCCAGCAGCTTACCCGCCCGGGGGGGTATCTATGGCTACACCTTC. Amino acid sequence: CASSLPARGGIYGYTF.

The V and J genes are TRBV6-5 and TRBJ2-5; 8 nucleotides align to TRBD2. Germline-derived CDR1 and CDR2 are MNHEY and SVGAGI. The CDR3 consists of 13 residues. Losses at the gene ends were 2 bases for V and 9 bases for J; bases not matched to a gene: 5. The CDR3 is CASSYLGGGSQYF. CDR3 nucleotides: TGTGCCAGCAGTTACCTTGGCGGGGGGTCCCAGTACTTC.

The chain recombines TRBV4-1 with TRBJ2-3; 7 bases are a match to TRBD2. CDR3 length: 16 amino acids. V trimming: 3 bases; J trimming: 0 bases; junction bases outside the gene matches: 6. Germline CDR1 and CDR2: MGHRA and YSYEKL. The DNA for the CDR3 is TGCGCCAGCAGCCAGCCCTGGGGGGGGAGCACAGATACGCAGTATTTT. Its protein is CASSQPWGGSTDTQYF.

The genes are TRBV25-1 and TRBJ2-5; 8 nucleotides match TRBD2. The V segment lost 7 bases and the J segment 5 bases; nucleotides outside the gene matches: 9. The CDR3 extends over 14 amino acids. Germline V gene lookup returns CDR1 MGHDK and CDR2 SYGVNS. CDR3 sequence: CASTGGGLGETQYF. The CDR3 DNA reads as TGTGCCAGCACCGGCGGGGGGCTGGGGGAGACCCAGTACTTC.

The chain links TRBV7-9 to TRBJ2-7, with D perhaps matching TRBD1 (7 bases). The germline V gene encodes CDR1 SEHNR and CDR2 FQNEAQ (reference sequence). The CDR3 spans 14 residues. Trimming took 7 bases from V and 6 from J, leaving 19 bases between them. In nucleotides, the CDR3 is TGTGCCAGCACCCCCCGGGGGACAGTAAGCGAGCAGTACTTC. It yields the protein CASTPRGTVSEQYF.